The 10 T cell receptor beta chains reported below all come from one sample, sequenced in a study of T-cell reconstitution after alpha-beta-depleted transplantation in children. Unique molecular identifiers were used to barcode this TCRbeta library. Via MiXCR, TCRdb re-called the PCR reads, giving one row per CDR3 protein. This sample has about 58,000 distinct CDR3 sequences, with about 40% found just once. Sample: PBMCs, mostly from graft donor cells, taken 360 days after TCRalphabeta/CD19-depleted stem cell transplant. The receptors originated from a male patient aged 10 to 17 who had a stem cell transplant for acute lymphoblastic leukemia, so the T cells may come from the graft donor.

The chain recombines TRBV28 with TRBJ2-1; D ambiguous. The CDR3 is made up of 15 amino acids. The germline V and J ends were trimmed by 6 bases and 4 bases, with 16 bases remaining between them. Germline V gene data show CDR1 as MDHEN and CDR2 as SYDVKM. Here the CDR3 reads CASSLRDTAYNEQFF. The CDR3 DNA sequence: TGTGCCAGCAGCCTTCGCGACACCGCGTACAATGAGCAGTTCTTC.

There are many counts of this clonotype. V usage is TRBV4-2 and J usage is TRBJ2-2; D perhaps matches TRBD2 (6 bases). The CDR3 sequence is 17 residues long. Germline loops: CDR1 LGHNA, CDR2 YNFKEQ. V dropped 3 bases and J dropped 3 bases, with 17 bases sitting between them. The CDR3 sequence: CASSQGDFRMHTGELFF. CDR3 nucleotide sequence: TGTGCCAGCAGCCAGGGGGACTTTAGAATGCACACCGGGGAGCTGTTTTTT.

The rearrangement uses TRBV20-1 and TRBJ2-3; either TRBD1 or TRBD2 may supply D (5 bases each). CDR1 is DFQATT, CDR2 SNEGSKA, per germline (reference sequence). This CDR3 is built from 14 residues. V lost 5 bases and J lost 6, with 18 bases in between. The CDR3 loop is CSASGTLLPDTQYF. CDR3 DNA: TGCAGTGCTTCCGGGACCCTCTTGCCGGATACGCAGTATTTT.

This sequence joins TRBV9 and TRBJ2-7, with D tentatively TRBD1 or TRBD2 (6 bases each). The CDR3 is 14 amino acids. The V and J ends lost 2 bases and 6 bases respectively, with 15 bases between them. CDR1 is SGDLS and CDR2 is YYNGEE in the germline V gene. CDR3 in DNA: TGTGCCAGCAGCGTCGGGGGCAGGGGCGGCGAGCAGTACTTC. Its protein is CASSVGGRGGEQYF.

This clonotype came up a few times. The V call is TRBV25-1, the J call TRBJ2-7; TRBD1 agrees at 9 bases. V lost 9 bases and J lost 2; bases outside the gene matches: 5. The CDR3 covers 13 residues. Germline lookup yields CDR1 MGHDK and CDR2 SYGVNS. The CDR3 spells CASRDRAAYEQYF. Written as DNA, the CDR3 is TGTGCCAGTCGGGACAGGGCAGCCTACGAGCAGTACTTC.

V is TRBV11-2 and J is TRBJ2-1; 14 bases map to TRBD2. This CDR3 comprises 16 residues. Looked up from germline, CDR1 is SGHAT and CDR2 is FQNNGV. With 5 bases clipped from V and 4 bases from J, the junction kept 4 bases outside the gene matches. In nucleotides, the CDR3 is TGTGCCAGCAGCCCTCGACTAGCGGGAGGGTACAATGAGCAGTTCTTC. It is translated as CASSPRLAGGYNEQFF.

V is TRBV29-1 and J is TRBJ2-1, with D uncertain. V was trimmed by 2 bases and J by 5 bases, leaving 4 bases between them. In germline, CDR1 is SQVTM, CDR2 ANQGSEA. The CDR3 is 11 residues long. The CDR3 nucleotides read TGCAGCGTTGAACTGGACAATGAGCAGTTCTTC. It encodes CSVELDNEQFF.

The V call is TRBV12-3 or TRBV12-4, the J call TRBJ2-1; possibly TRBD1 or TRBD2 for D (8 bases each). The V end lost 2 bases, the J end lost 0 bases, and 26 bases lay between the germline ends. CDR3 length equals 21 residues. The DNA for the CDR3 is TGTGCCAGCAGTTTACCAACGACAGGGGCAAAGCGGGAGAGCTCCTACAATGAGCAGTTCTTC. Protein product: CASSLPTTGAKRESSYNEQFF.

The sample holds a few counts of this clonotype. The chain links TRBV2 to TRBJ2-7; D gene uncertain. CDR3 size: 12 residues. V lost 4 bases and J lost 1, with 5 bases in between. CDR1 and CDR2 from the germline V gene are SNHLY and FYNNEI. The CDR3: CASSVRSYEQYF. CDR3 nucleotide sequence: TGTGCCAGCAGTGTAAGGTCCTACGAGCAGTACTTC.

The chain has TRBV2 and TRBJ2-1, with 7 bases lining up with TRBD1. Trimming cost V 4 bases and J 9 bases; bases outside gene matches: 3. Germline lookup yields CDR1 SNHLY and CDR2 FYNNEI. The CDR3 has 12 amino acids. In DNA, the CDR3 is TGTGCCAGCAGTGTCGGGACAGTTGAGCAGTTCTTC. This codes for CASSVGTVEQFF.